The T cell receptor beta chain under discussion was sequenced for a study of response to subunit inactivated influenza vaccine. Study-wide points: Authors suggested seasonal influenza vaccinations each recruit few new T cells.

In its sample, this clonotype was seen a few times. The antigen is not known. TCRdb re-analysed the RT-PCR reads in MiXCR, keeping a single row per CDR3 protein. Of about 300,000 distinct CDR3 sequences in the sample, around a fifth were seen once. This clonotype was sampled from a man between 50 and 75 years old who received an inactivated influenza vaccine. Sequenced material: PBMCs from blood, taken about 19 months after vaccination.

CDR3 sequence (DNA): TGTGCCAGCTTCAGGGTTGGCGGGGAGCTGTTTTTT. Its translation: CASFRVGGELFF. V gene TRBV19 combines with J gene TRBJ2-2; D perhaps matches TRBD1 (5 bases). The CDR3 sequence is 12 residues long. V gave up 9 bases and J gave up 7 bases, with 12 bases separating them. Looked up from germline, CDR1 is LNHDA and CDR2 is SQIVND (reference sequence).